This T cell receptor (beta chain) stems from a study of blood T cells in healthy people across ages (dated by TCRdb to the mid-2010s). With regard to the full study: In model experiments, template switching captured about one uniquely barcoded TCR beta cDNA molecule for every two T cells. The study analyzed two additional independent replicas of 1 million unique cDNA reads from the same blood draw for two donors, one aged 18 to 30 and one aged 80 or older. The study measured age-related changes in TCR beta repertoire diversity using deep sequencing normalized with unique cDNA molecular identifiers. The donors were split into four age groups: young (average around 15 years), middle-aged (around 40), aged (around 67) and long-lived (approximately 80).

Paper-wide results and their limitations: Compared with the aged group, more naive CD4+ T cells, fewer expanded clones and increased TCR diversity were shown by the long-lived group, suggesting age selection. Conclusive comparison of naive and antigen-experienced compartments was prevented by the profiling of bulk unsorted PBMCs. Total diversity estimates from one million sequenced T cells were considered lower bounds and underestimates. Observed TCR beta diversity per million T cells fell roughly linearly with age, and a significant reduction was already apparent by age roughly 40. Observed TCR beta diversity correlated strongly with the percentage of naive T cells measured by flow cytometry. The CMV infection status of donors was not known, potentially confounding age-related changes in expanded clonotypes.

This clonotype was seen a single time. The antigen it recognizes is unknown. No qualities accompany the bases; no much larger clone lies one base away. One read alone lends weak support. Inclusive of the bounding cysteine and phenylalanine, the CDR3 is 14 residues long. The CDR3 DNA has 42 bases and is translated from base 1. The junction shows trimming of 0 bases on V and 5 bases on J, plus 12 bases between the germline ends. Per the germline V gene, SGDLS is the CDR1 and YYNGEE is the CDR2. Libraries were constructed by 5' RACE. TCRdb records Illumina HiSeq 2500 as the sequencer. A second PCR of roughly 6 to 12 cycles was performed with a sample-barcoded 5' primer and a J-beta primer mix. A unique molecular identifier was introduced onto each TCR beta cDNA molecule by a template-switch 5' adaptor carrying 12 random nucleotides. At least 3 million CDR3-containing paired-end reads were obtained from each sample. First-strand cDNA synthesis was performed from all RNA using the Mint cDNA synthesis kit, with priming by a TRBC-specific oligonucleotide. Following uracil-DNA glycosylase treatment, a first 18-cycle PCR with universal primers M1SS and BC2_uni_R was performed on all cDNA. The source study handled its data this way. For normalization, 1 million high-quality reads, each with a distinct molecular identifier, were randomly selected from each sample. Instead of being binned into consensus sequences, reads with shared molecular identifiers were discarded. CDR3 identification, clonotype clustering and error correction used MiTCR with a Q25 quality threshold and the strictest error-elimination algorithm. A nonparametric unseen species model with Euler transformation was used to estimate lower-bound total TCR beta diversity. Using fastp at Q25 and MiXCR, TCRdb reprocessed the public reads and kept productive beta chains. Identical CDR3 protein sequences are pooled into one entry, listed with their most common genes and DNA. These V and J calls derive from TCRdb rather than the authors' analysis. Across this sample there are 800,000 to 950,000 distinct CDR3 sequences, with under 35% seen only once. The ten top clones hold roughly 10% of the sample.

The donors were 40 or so Caucasian individuals from Russia, aged about 6 to 95 years, who were systemically healthy. Ten milliliters of peripheral blood were drawn from each donor into EDTA-treated Vacutainer tubes. Ficoll-Paque density-gradient centrifugation was used to isolate PBMCs, with at least 7 million obtained per sample. Trizol reagent was used to extract total RNA from PBMCs, with at least 5.5 micrograms per sample. Naive CD45RAhigh/CD27high T cell percentages were measured by flow cytometry on a PBMC aliquot from every donor. These data were likewise used in another study, on T cells of mothers and their children. The second paper states: Nine systemically healthy Caucasian individuals, comprising three mothers and their six children, were included as donors. cDNA synthesis consumed the entire amount of extracted RNA, loaded at about 1.5 ug RNA in each 15 ul reaction. In the second PCR, the M1S primer added sample barcodes and 2-4 random nucleotides. Over 9.5 million TCR beta CDR3 reads were obtained for each mother, and approximately 3 million reads were obtained for each child. Thymic selection similarly shapes TCR recombination output in related and unrelated pairs, with minor effect from inherited differences. Normalized repertoire overlap was always slightly but never significantly higher in related than unrelated mother-child pairs. No persistent microchimeric T cell clones were found, with a detection sensitivity of roughly 99 clones per million clonotypes. In the study, deep NGS was used to compare the TCR beta repertoires of mothers and children, and features distinguishing related mother-child pairs from unrelated individuals were sought. Mothers averaged approximately 41 +/- 4 years of age and children averaged around 10 +/- 4 years. After adapter ligation with NEBNext reagents, the libraries were sequenced on Illumina HiSeq 2000 with 100+100 nt paired-end reads. To avoid cross-contamination, the mother libraries and the child libraries were prepared a month apart and sequenced in separate runs. For each donor, between about 450,000 and 2,300,000 distinct TCR beta clonotypes were identified. Naive TCR beta clonotypes were estimated from low-frequency clonotypes matched to each donor's FACS-determined naive share, without sorting.

The chain uses TRBV9 and TRBJ2-7; the D segment could be TRBD1, given 6 matching bases. The sequencing input was blood. The source of this sequence is a woman aged 40 to 49 in good health. For the CDR3, the sequence is CASSVEGVGDEQYF. The DNA reads TGTGCCAGCAGCGTAGAGGGGGTCGGGGACGAGCAGTACTTC.